The 26 T cell receptor beta chains below come from one sample, sequenced in a study of blood T cell repertoires in COVID-19. TCRdb's table, derived via immunoSEQ multiplex PCR, lists solely in-frame clones and lacks some. Found here are 200,000 to 300,000 clones, roughly 86% of them singletons; the top ten hold approximately 2.6%. The sequenced material came from PBMCs or T cells enriched from blood (not recorded which). Source of these receptors: a woman aged 18-29 years who had recovered from COVID-19.

The chain uses TRBV27 and TRBJ2-3; 7 nucleotides agree with TRBD2. V was pared by 6 bases and J by 3 bases, with 9 bases of the junction left unmatched. The CDR3 has 15 amino acids. Germline CDR1 and CDR2: MNHEY and SMNVEV (reference sequence). CDR3: CASRPWGGVTDTQYF. CDR3 DNA: TGTGCCAGCAGGCCCTGGGGGGGGGTGACAGATACGCAGTATTTT.

The V call is TRBV6-2 or TRBV6-3, the J call TRBJ1-1; TRBD1 agrees at 9 bases. Per the germline V gene, CDR1 is MNHEY and CDR2 is SVGEGT. This CDR3 region has 17 residues. Losses at the gene ends were 5 bases for V and 3 bases for J; bases not matched to a gene: 13. The CDR3 protein is CASSQDRGSPKYTEAFF. CDR3 DNA sequence: TGTGCCAGCAGTCAGGACAGGGGATCCCCCAAGTACACTGAAGCTTTCTTT.

The CDR3 DNA reads as TGTGCCAGCAGCAATCTTAGGGGTCCGAGCTCCTACGAGCAGTACTTC. Translating gives CASSNLRGPSSYEQYF. This sequence joins TRBV21-1 and TRBJ2-7; no check of the table's D call, TRBD1, against the DNA was made. TRBV21-1 is described as a pseudogene. This CDR3 contains 16 residues.

The chain recombines TRBV28 with TRBJ1-2; tentatively, D is TRBD1 (5 bases). Germline loops: CDR1 MDHEN, CDR2 SYDVKM. The CDR3 has 16 amino acids. Trimming took 5 bases from V and 8 from J, leaving 24 bases between them. This CDR3 reads CASSPPPGRGPQGYTF. CDR3 DNA: TGTGCCAGCAGTCCTCCCCCGGGGAGGGGTCCGCAAGGCTACACCTTC.

The V gene is TRBV4-2, the J gene TRBJ2-7, with D maybe TRBD1 (6 bases). The CDR3 consists of 14 residues. Germline CDR1 LGHNA, CDR2 YNFKEQ. Trimming took 4 bases from V and 6 from J, leaving 16 bases between them. CDR3 DNA sequence: TGTGCCAGCAGCCGAGAAGGGGGAAGAAGCGAGCAGTACTTC. It codes for CASSREGGRSEQYF.

The chain carries TRBV5-1 and TRBJ1-2; maybe TRBD1 (6 bases). Germline V lookup: CDR1 SGHRS, CDR2 YFSETQ. Trimming pared 0 bases from V and 8 bases from J, leaving 17 bases between. The CDR3 sequence is 15 residues long. CDR3 sequence (DNA): TGCGCCAGCAGCTTGGACAGGGTCCTCGATGAAGGCTACACCTTC. Translating it yields CASSLDRVLDEGYTF.

The chain joins TRBV7-9 to TRBJ2-5, with 9 bases that match TRBD1. CDR1 SEHNR and CDR2 FQNEAQ come from the germline V gene (reference sequence). J was trimmed by 5 bases and V by 5 bases; bases with no gene match: 9. This CDR3 has 15 residues. CDR3 loop: CASSLGTGLGETQYF. The CDR3 nucleotides read TGTGCCAGCAGCCTTGGGACAGGGTTAGGGGAGACCCAGTACTTC.

In its sample, this clone was seen once. This rearrangement joins TRBV20-1 to TRBJ2-5; 10 bases fit TRBD2. Germline V gives CDR1 DFQATT, CDR2 SNEGSKA (reference sequence). The V gene end was trimmed by 3 bases and the J gene end by 0 bases; junction bases not matched to a gene: 4. There are 15 residues in the CDR3. Here the CDR3 DNA reads TGCAGTGCTAGTTACACTAGCGGGGACCAAGAGACCCAGTACTTC. This codes for CSASYTSGDQETQYF.

This clone was seen a handful of times. The rearrangement links TRBV5-1 to TRBJ2-7; TRBD2 matches 12 bases. This CDR3 region has 16 residues. From germline, CDR1 is SGHRS and CDR2 YFSETQ. V dropped 4 bases and J dropped 5; count of bases not matched to a gene: 10. Written as DNA, the CDR3 is TGCGCCAGCAGCCCTCAATACCGACTAGCGGGGGACGAGCAGTACTTC. Encoded protein: CASSPQYRLAGDEQYF.

This chain links TRBV30 with TRBJ1-4; D might be TRBD1 (5 bases). The CDR3 covers 15 residues. Trimming shortened V by 1 base and J by 8 bases, and 17 bases separated the two germline ends. Looked up from germline, CDR1 is GTSNPN and CDR2 is SVGIG (reference sequence). CDR3 residues: CAWSAGTRQREKLFF. The CDR3 bases are TGTGCCTGGAGTGCAGGGACTCGACAACGGGAAAAACTGTTTTTT.

The V and J genes are TRBV25-1 and TRBJ2-2; no clear D. This CDR3 is built from 14 residues. The V gene lost 0 bases and the J gene lost 5 bases, with 7 bases spanning the gap. CDR1 is MGHDK and CDR2 is SYGVNS in the germline V gene. The CDR3 loop is CASSEYSLTGELFF. The CDR3 DNA sequence: TGTGCCAGCAGTGAATACTCTTTAACCGGGGAGCTGTTTTTT.

The chain couples TRBV27 to TRBJ1-4; D not resolved. The V end lost 3 bases, the J end lost 7 bases, and 12 bases lay between the germline ends. CDR1 and CDR2 from the germline V gene are MNHEY and SMNVEV (reference sequence). The CDR3 contains 14 residues. The CDR3 DNA reads as TGTGCCAGCAGTTTTCGAGCAAACGGTGAAAAACTGTTTTTT. Translating it yields CASSFRANGEKLFF.

The rearrangement uses TRBV6-5 and TRBJ2-1; D is undetermined. The V and J ends lost 6 bases and 0 bases respectively, with 12 bases between them. Germline V CDR1 and CDR2: MNHEY, SVGAGI. The length of the CDR3 is 15 residues. CDR3 bases: TGTGCCAGCAGGAGACGGGTGAGCTCCTACAATGAGCAGTTCTTC. This translates into CASRRRVSSYNEQFF.

The rearrangement joins TRBV19 to TRBJ1-3; no reliable D call. CDR3 length: 14 residues. Trimming pared 7 bases from V and 0 bases from J, leaving 10 bases between. Germline V gene lookup returns CDR1 LNHDA and CDR2 SQIVND (reference sequence). The CDR3 coding sequence is TGTGCCAGTACTGACATTCTCTCTGGAAACACCATATATTTT. It codes for CASTDILSGNTIYF.

This chain connects TRBV2 to TRBJ1-1; TRBD1 might be the D (5 bases). The CDR3 sequence is 14 residues long. V was trimmed by 8 bases and J by 1 base, leaving 14 bases between them. Germline V CDR1 and CDR2: SNHLY, FYNNEI. The CDR3 DNA is TGTGCCAGCTTTCAACTTACAGGGAACACTGAAGCTTTCTTT. This gives the protein CASFQLTGNTEAFF.

The chain uses TRBV7-2 and TRBJ2-7, with 7 bases identical to TRBD1. After removal of 3 bases from V and 0 bases from J, the junction contained 5 bases not matched to a gene. Germline loops: CDR1 SGHTA, CDR2 FQGNSA. The CDR3 contains 15 residues. The CDR3 loop reads CASSFIQGSSYEQYF. In nucleotides, the CDR3 is TGTGCCAGCAGCTTTATACAGGGGAGCTCCTACGAGCAGTACTTC.

The chain is built from TRBV7-6 and TRBJ2-1; D not certain. The CDR3 has 15 residues. V dropped 8 bases and J dropped 5 bases, with 19 bases sitting between them. Germline assignment: CDR1 SGHVS and CDR2 FNYEAQ. CDR3 nucleotides: TGTGCCAGCTCCAGCCTCGAGGCCCTCGACAATGAGCAGTTCTTC. Protein sequence: CASSSLEALDNEQFF.

In this sample, this clone turned up a few times. The chain employs TRBV2 and TRBJ1-5; D remains ambiguous. Per the germline V gene, CDR1 is SNHLY and CDR2 is FYNNEI. V was cut by 4 bases and J by 2 bases, with 9 bases left in between. The CDR3 spans 14 residues. The CDR3 DNA reads as TGTGCCAGCAGTGTCGGAGGTGGCAATCAGCCCCAGCATTTT. Amino acid sequence: CASSVGGGNQPQHF. The full variable domain, in which reference TRBV2 and TRBJ1-5 provide the parts outside the CDR3, is EPEVTQTPSHQVTQMGQEVILRCVPISNHLYFYWYRQILGQKVEFLVSFYNNEISEKSEIFDDQFSVERPDGSNFTLKIRSTKLEDSAMYFCASSVGGGNQPQHFGDGTRLSIL.

The chain couples TRBV3-1 (or the pseudogene TRBV3-2) to TRBJ2-1, with 8 bases that match TRBD1. J was trimmed by 5 bases and V by 1 base; bases with no gene match: 10. Germline CDR1 and CDR2: LGHDT and YNNKEL (reference sequence). The CDR3 contains 17 residues. DNA for the CDR3: TGTGCCAGCAGCCAAGTTTCTGGGGACAGGATCGACAATGAGCAGTTCTTC. Its translation is CASSQVSGDRIDNEQFF.

The rearrangement joins TRBV27 to TRBJ2-1; D is possibly TRBD2 (5 bases). This CDR3 comprises 11 residues. V lost 7 bases and J 6 bases, leaving 7 bases between the germline ends. In germline, CDR1 is MNHEY, CDR2 SMNVEV (reference sequence). For the CDR3, the DNA is TGTGCCAGCACCGAGGGCAATGAGCAGTTCTTC. Protein sequence: CASTEGNEQFF.

V usage is TRBV16 and J usage is TRBJ2-1; perhaps TRBD2 as D (6 bases). The CDR3 is made up of 15 amino acids. In germline, CDR1 is KGHSY, CDR2 FQNENV. Between the trimmed V and J ends, which lost 3 bases and 7 bases, there was a span of 16 bases. The CDR3: CASSQSVTRGNEQFF. Here the CDR3 DNA reads TGTGCCAGCAGCCAGTCGGTGACTAGGGGTAATGAGCAGTTCTTC. The variable domain in full, with the rest retrieved from reference TRBV16 and TRBJ2-1, is GEEVAQTPKHLVRGEGQKAKLYCAPIKGHSYVFWYQQVLKNEFKFLISFQNENVFDETGMPKERFSAKCLPNSPCSLEIQATKLEDSAVYFCASSQSVTRGNEQFFGPGTRLTVL.

The chain joins TRBV9 to TRBJ1-4, with 8 bases identical to TRBD1. The CDR3 has 16 amino acids. The germline gives CDR1 SGDLS, CDR2 YYNGEE. J was trimmed by 4 bases and V by 3 bases; bases with no gene match: 8. CDR3: CASSARTGGGNEKLFF. CDR3 in DNA: TGTGCCAGCAGCGCCCGCACAGGGGGGGGTAATGAAAAACTGTTTTTT.

The rearrangement uses TRBV25-1 and TRBJ2-1; 8 nucleotides agree with TRBD2. The CDR3 contains 16 residues. Per the germline V gene, CDR1 is MGHDK and CDR2 is SYGVNS. V gave up 3 bases and J gave up 2 bases; unmatched junction bases: 6. The CDR3 DNA sequence: TGTGCCAGCAGTGAGGCTAGCGGGTCGACCTACAATGAGCAGTTCTTC. Amino acids: CASSEASGSTYNEQFF. Looking up the rest from reference TRBV25-1 and TRBJ2-1 gives the full variable domain: EADIYQTPRYLVIGTGKKITLECSQTMGHDKMYWYQQDPGMELHLIHYSYGVNSTEKGDLSSESTVSRIRTEHFPLTLESARPSHTSQYLCASSEASGSTYNEQFFGPGTRLTVL.

This sequence joins TRBV21-1 and TRBJ2-1; TRBD1 was called by the table and not checked on the DNA. TRBV21-1 is reported as a pseudogene. This CDR3 has 21 amino acids. The CDR3 DNA reads as TGTGCCAGCAGCAACCTCCGCAGGGGGACAGGGTTTAAACTATCCACCAATGAGCAGTTCTTC. Translation: CASSNLRRGTGFKLSTNEQFF.

V usage is TRBV3-1 (or the pseudogene TRBV3-2) and J usage is TRBJ2-3; D may be TRBD1 (5 bases). The CDR3 has 15 residues. Germline assignment: CDR1 LGHDT and CDR2 YNNKEL (reference sequence). Trimming removed 3 bases from V and 1 base from J, with 11 bases in between. CDR3 in amino acids: CASSHIRAGTDTQYF. The CDR3 region has the DNA TGTGCCAGCAGCCATATCAGGGCAGGCACAGATACGCAGTATTTT.

The J gene is TRBJ2-1, the V gene TRBV7-9, with 16 nucleotides matching TRBD2. Trimming took 8 bases from V and 9 from J; bases not matched to a gene: 13. Germline-derived CDR1 and CDR2 are SEHNR and FQNEAQ (reference sequence). The CDR3 extends over 17 amino acids. The CDR3 protein is CASGGTSGRVRFGEQFF. The CDR3 DNA is TGTGCCAGCGGGGGGACTAGCGGGAGGGTCCGCTTTGGTGAGCAGTTCTTC.